The 27 T cell receptor beta chains presented below share a single source sample, sequenced in a study of tumor and adjacent non-tumor tissue in lung cancer. A modified ARM-PCR protocol with three rounds of nested PCR amplified TCRbeta. In TCRdb, the multiplex PCR reads were re-called with MiXCR into one record per CDR3 protein. The repertoire consists of approximately 82,000 distinct CDR3 sequences, with over 65% occurring once and the leading ten covering around 40%. This sample's RNA came from whole unsorted tissue. This non-tumor lung sample came from over 3 cm beyond the tumor edge. The sample was distant non-tumor lung tissue. All receptors come from a man aged 65 to 85 with non-small cell lung cancer.

A remark on this clonotype: The conserved phenylalanine or tryptophan normally closing the CDR3 is absent here, so this likely arose from a read error. The chain links TRBV6-2 or TRBV6-3 to TRBJ2-6, with D unclear. The CDR3 sequence is 12 residues long. CDR1 and CDR2 from the germline V gene are MNHEY and SVGEGT. Trimming shortened V by 8 bases and J by 4 bases, and 6 bases separated the two germline ends. CDR3 coding DNA: TGTGCCAGCCGCACCGGGGCCAACGTCCTGACTATT. Residues: CASRTGANVLTI.

A remark on this clonotype: Given the absence of the conserved phenylalanine or tryptophan at the CDR3 end, a read error is likely. The chain employs TRBV12-3 or TRBV12-4 and TRBJ1-2; D remains unclear. V gave up 7 bases and J gave up 5 bases, with 8 bases separating them. CDR3 length: 11 amino acids. The CDR3 coding sequence is TGTGCCAGCACCAAAGGATATGGCTACACCTAC. Residues: CASTKGYGYTY.

This clonotype was counted once. A much larger clone is a single base away; this may be a read error. The rearrangement links TRBV7-8 to TRBJ1-1; D is undetermined. The CDR3 covers 13 residues. V lost 2 bases and J lost 4, with 8 bases in between. CDR1 is SGHVS, CDR2 FQNEAQ, per germline. The CDR3 region is CASSLTEGTEAFF. The CDR3 nucleotides are TGTGCCAGCAGCTTAACAGAGGGCACTGAAGCTTTCTTT.

Worth noting for this clonotype: One junction end disagrees with the germline gene, perhaps due to a read error. This chain connects TRBV11-2 to TRBJ2-5; D may correspond to TRBD1 or TRBD2 (5 bases each). Germline CDR1 SGHAT, CDR2 FQNNGV. The CDR3 runs to 14 residues. For the CDR3, the DNA is TGTGCCAGCTGCTTAGATAGGGGCGGGGAGACCCAGTACTTC. It codes for CASCLDRGGETQYF.

This clonotype was counted a single time. One end of the junction is discordant with germline, which a read error may explain. This chain connects TRBV30 to TRBJ2-1; 7 bases align to TRBD2. CDR1 GTSNPN and CDR2 SVGIG come from the germline V gene (reference sequence). The CDR3 consists of 11 residues. The CDR3 loop is CAWEGYNEQLF. The CDR3 DNA is TGTGCTTGGGAGGGCTACAATGAGCAGCTCTTC.

This rearrangement joins TRBV6-6 to TRBJ2-7; D may correspond to TRBD1 or TRBD2 (5 bases each). The CDR3 covers 15 residues. Germline CDR1 MNHNY, CDR2 SVGAGI (reference sequence). V lost 2 bases and J lost 2, with 13 bases in between. The CDR3 reads CASSYARDGAYEQYF. The CDR3 nucleotides read TGTGCCAGCAGTTACGCACGGGACGGAGCCTACGAGCAGTACTTC.

About this clonotype itself: A much larger clone is a single base away; this may be a read error. This chain uses TRBV4-1 with TRBJ2-1; D possibly corresponds to TRBD2 (7 bases). From germline, CDR1 is MGHRA and CDR2 YSYEKL. CDR3 length: 17 residues. Trimming removed 2 bases from V and 7 bases from J, with 21 bases in between. The CDR3 sequence is CASSQLLVGGLDNEQFF. DNA for the CDR3: TGCGCCAGCAGCCAATTATTAGTGGGGGGGCTGGATAATGAGCAGTTCTTC.

In regard to this clonotype: The limits of the CDR3 on the DNA are not certain, so only TCRdb's listed CDR3 is given. CDR3 loop: CASASDWGRGTQYF. The chain joins TRBV11-3 to TRBJ2-5; the table's D call, TRBD1, has no DNA check behind it. Germline V gene lookup returns CDR1 SGHNT and CDR2 YENEEA. The CDR3 has 14 residues if both end residues are counted.

This clonotype was detected ten times or more. The junction and the germline gene differ at one end; a read error may be behind it. The V call is TRBV29-1, the J call TRBJ1-5; possible D gene TRBD1, 5 bases. Per the germline V gene, CDR1 is SQVTM and CDR2 is ANQGSEA. CDR3 length equals 13 residues. The DNA of the CDR3 is TGCAGAGTTGAAGAGGGGCTAGGTAAGAAACAGCATTTT. Translating it yields CRVEEGLGKKQHF.

As concerns this clonotype: An end of the junction differs from the germline gene, which may be a read error. The CDR3 loop is CASSLVWTSGGREETQYF. As DNA, the CDR3 is TGTGCCAGCAGCTTAGTATGGACTAGTGGGGGCCGAGAAGAGACACAGTACTTC. V and J are TRBV11-2 and TRBJ2-5; tentatively, D is TRBD2 (7 bases). The CDR3 covers 18 residues. Germline V gives CDR1 SGHAT, CDR2 FQNNGV.

The genes are TRBV11-3 and TRBJ1-1; 7 bases are a match to TRBD1. Trimming removed 11 bases from V and 7 bases from J; junction bases left unmatched: 22. CDR1 and CDR2 (germline): SGHNT, YENEEA. The CDR3 contains 16 residues. CDR3 sequence: CAGRSRDRTLKNEAFF. The DNA of the CDR3 is TGTGCCGGCCGCTCACGGGACAGAACCCTGAAAAATGAAGCTTTCTTT.

Only a few counts were recorded for this clonotype. The J gene is TRBJ1-1, the V gene TRBV18; D is perhaps TRBD1 (6 bases). This CDR3 has 14 residues. Trimming removed 0 bases from V and 4 bases from J, with 9 bases in between. CDR1 is KGHSH, CDR2 LQKENI, per germline. CDR3 bases: TGTGCCAGCTCACCACCTACAGGGCTCACTGAAGCTTTCTTT. Amino acids: CASSPPTGLTEAFF.

Concerning this clonotype itself: A much larger clone lies one base from this, so it may be a read error. The chain employs TRBV29-1 and TRBJ2-5; a weak D match, TRBD1 (5 bases). The CDR3 is 12 amino acids. Germline V gene lookup returns CDR1 SQVTM and CDR2 ANQGSEA. The CDR3 DNA reads TGCAGCGGTAGAAGGGGTCAAGAGATCCAGTACTTC. Residues: CSGRRGQEIQYF.

This rearrangement joins TRBV11-1 to TRBJ1-6; D remains ambiguous. V gave up 3 bases and J gave up 19 bases, with 16 bases separating them. Germline CDR1 SGHAT, CDR2 FQDESV (reference sequence). CDR3 length: 12 residues. Written as DNA, the CDR3 is TGTGCCAGCAGCTTGGATCGTTCACACCTACACTTT. This encodes CASSLDRSHLHF.

Points on this clonotype: The CDR3 does not close with the conserved phenylalanine or tryptophan, likely indicating a read error. Because the CDR3's place on the DNA is in doubt, the DNA is left out and the CDR3 is given as listed by TCRdb. The chain joins TRBV10-2 to TRBJ2-2. CDR1 WSHSY and CDR2 SAAADI come from the germline V gene. Ends included, the CDR3 has 11 residues. The CDR3 sequence: CASSDTGELIL.

The rearrangement joins TRBV12-3 or TRBV12-4 to TRBJ2-5, with 9 bases fitting TRBD2. Trimming removed 10 bases from V and 5 bases from J; junction bases left unmatched: 14. The CDR3 is 15 residues long. For the CDR3, the DNA is TGTGCCACCATCGGGCTAGCGGGAATGGTGGAGACCCAGTACTTC. Protein product: CATIGLAGMVETQYF.

The V gene is TRBV5-5, the J gene TRBJ2-7; tentatively, D is TRBD1 (6 bases). Germline V gene sequence: CDR1 SGHKS, CDR2 YYEKEE (reference sequence). The CDR3 is 16 amino acids. In DNA form, the CDR3 reads TGTGCAAACAGCTTGGCCGTGACCGGGGACACCTACGAGCAGTACTTC. It specifies CANSLAVTGDTYEQYF.

This clonotype occurred a few times. A much larger clone is a single base away; this may be a read error. V gene TRBV10-2 combines with J gene TRBJ1-5; D perhaps matches TRBD1 (6 bases). Germline values: CDR1 WSHSY, CDR2 SAAADI. Trimming stripped 10 bases from V and 6 bases from J, with 16 bases between. The CDR3 sequence is 13 residues long. CDR3: CATKGGESQPQHF. CDR3 in DNA: TGCGCCACCAAAGGGGGTGAGAGTCAGCCCCAGCATTTT.

Of note for this clonotype: Since no conserved phenylalanine or tryptophan closes the CDR3, a read error is the likely cause. The chain uses TRBV5-4 and TRBJ2-7; maybe TRBD2 (6 bases). The V end lost 10 bases, the J end lost 4 bases, and 24 bases lay between the germline ends. From germline, CDR1 is SGHNT and CDR2 YYREEE (reference sequence). The CDR3 consists of 15 residues. The DNA for the CDR3 is TGTGCCGGAACGGCATACGGGACTGTAACATACGAGCAGTACTTA. Translating gives CAGTAYGTVTYEQYL.

The V and J genes are TRBV6-5 and TRBJ2-1; possible D gene TRBD2, 6 bases. CDR3 length equals 14 residues. Germline lookup yields CDR1 MNHEY and CDR2 SVGAGI. The CDR3 is CVSRPGLATIEQFF. The CDR3 DNA reads as TGTGTTAGCAGGCCGGGACTGGCGACTATCGAGCAGTTCTTC.

As regards this clonotype: At one end, the junction sequence differs from germline, possibly due to a read error. J is TRBJ2-2 and V is TRBV5-4; a possible D gene is TRBD2 (5 bases). Germline V lookup: CDR1 SGHNT, CDR2 YYREEE (reference sequence). This CDR3 is 12 amino acids long. CDR3 bases: TGTGCCAGCAGCTCAGTCACCGGGAAGCTATTTTTT. Translated: CASSSVTGKLFF.

This clonotype came up a few times. Just one base apart from a much larger clone, this may be a read error. Since the CDR3 does not end with the conserved phenylalanine or tryptophan, this likely comes from a read error. The chain uses TRBV5-4 and TRBJ1-2; D gene uncertain. The germline V gene encodes CDR1 SGHNT and CDR2 YYREEE (reference sequence). V was cut by 0 bases and J by 2 bases, with 5 bases left in between. This CDR3 spans 13 amino acids. CDR3 region: CASSLDRNYGYTS. The CDR3 DNA reads TGTGCCAGCAGCTTGGACAGAAACTATGGCTACACCTCC.

Regarding this clonotype: Given the absence of the conserved phenylalanine or tryptophan at the CDR3 end, a read error is likely. The gene calls are TRBV29-1 and TRBJ1-2; D unresolved. Germline V gene sequence: CDR1 SQVTM, CDR2 ANQGSEA. V lost 4 bases and J 4 bases, leaving 13 bases between the germline ends. There are 13 residues in the CDR3. The CDR3 loop is CSVGGGGFYGYTS. The CDR3 DNA is TGCAGCGTTGGAGGCGGCGGATTCTATGGCTACACCTCC.

J is TRBJ1-5 and V is TRBV24-1, with 7 bases identical to TRBD1. CDR1 and CDR2 from the germline V gene are KGHDR and SFDVKD. This CDR3 has 18 amino acids. After removal of 4 bases from V and 11 bases from J, the junction contained 22 bases not matched to a gene. CDR3: CATSDGQVKPHQGKSQHF. CDR3 sequence (DNA): TGTGCCACCAGTGACGGACAGGTAAAGCCCCACCAAGGGAAGTCCCAGCATTTT.

V is TRBV6-6 and J is TRBJ1-5, with unresolved D. The V and J ends lost 4 bases and 0 bases respectively, with 7 bases between them. CDR1 and CDR2 from the germline V gene are MNHNY and SVGAGI (reference sequence). The CDR3 totals 14 residues. The CDR3 DNA reads as TGTGCCAGCAGTTTCATCAGTAGCAATCAGCCCCAGCATTTT. It yields the protein CASSFISSNQPQHF.

With regard to this clonotype: Germline and junction disagree at one end, which may indicate a read error. The CDR3 DNA follows: TGTACCATCAGTGAGGGACTAGCGGGGGGTCCCCGCTCTGGGGCCAACGTCCTGACTTTC. Residues: CTISEGLAGGPRSGANVLTF. This chain links TRBV10-3 with TRBJ2-6; 15 bases fit TRBD2. Germline V gene lookup returns CDR1 ENHRY and CDR2 SYGVKD. The CDR3 sequence is 20 residues long.

For this clonotype: The CDR3 ends on some other residue instead of the conserved phenylalanine or tryptophan, so this is likely a read error. The rearrangement uses TRBV11-2 and TRBJ1-2; D perhaps matches TRBD1 (5 bases). Per germline, CDR1 SGHAT and CDR2 FQNNGV. CDR3 size: 16 residues. The CDR3, as DNA: TGTGCCAGCAACTTAGATGTGGGGGTGACTCACTATGGCTACACCTTA. Its translation: CASNLDVGVTHYGYTL.